Below are 28 T cell receptor beta chains sequenced from a single sample in a study of regulatory T cells in long-lasting Graves disease. Time point in this sample: persistent/refractory GD, antithyroid drugs over 5 years with positive TRAb. The authors made the TCR library using RNA they extracted from PBMCs. iRepertoire HTBI primers and Arm-PCR of CDR3 regions built TCR beta libraries. TCRdb re-called the multiplex PCR reads through MiXCR, storing one row per CDR3 protein. The sample includes about 470,000 distinct CDR3 sequences, roughly 20% of them seen just once. Sequences were derived from peripheral blood mononuclear cells (PBMCs), sampled when the disease was refractory, from a patient treated with antithyroid drugs. The receptors were sampled from a female donor with Graves disease.

CDR3 amino acids: CAISEGPLAFF. For the CDR3, the DNA is TGTGCCATCAGTGAAGGGCCCCTAGCTTTCTTT. The chain has TRBV10-3 and TRBJ1-1; unclear D gene. Germline CDR1 reads ENHRY; CDR2 reads SYGVKD. Trimming removed 3 bases from V and 10 bases from J, with 9 bases in between. This CDR3 is 11 amino acids long.

CDR3 amino acids: CASSSGPIYEQYF. CDR3 DNA: TGTGCCAGCAGCTCGGGACCTATCTACGAGCAGTACTTC. The genes are TRBV7-2 and TRBJ2-7; D might be TRBD1 or TRBD2, each matching 5 bases. CDR1 is SGHTA, CDR2 FQGNSA, per germline. Trimming took off 4 bases at V and 3 bases at J, with 10 bases between the two ends. CDR3 length equals 13 residues.

This clonotype was counted ten times or more. V and J are TRBV24-1 and TRBJ2-2; D unresolved. CDR1 KGHDR and CDR2 SFDVKD come from the germline V gene. Trimming cost V 5 bases and J 0 bases, with 6 bases left between them. The CDR3 is 14 residues long. The CDR3 nucleotides are TGTGCCACCAGTGCTGGGGCGAACACCGGGGAGCTGTTTTTT. Its protein is CATSAGANTGELFF.

Note on this clonotype: A much more abundant neighbour one base away suggests this may be a read error. The chain links TRBV6-5 to TRBJ1-2, with D hard to call. Per germline, CDR1 MNHEY and CDR2 SVGAGI. The CDR3 has 13 residues. The V and J ends lost 2 bases and 0 bases respectively, with 4 bases between them. CDR3: CASSYLANYGYTF. CDR3 DNA: TGTGCCAGCAGTTACCTAGCTAACTATGGCTACACCTTC.

The chain uses TRBV6-2 or TRBV6-3 and TRBJ2-5, with D perhaps being TRBD1 or TRBD2 (5 bases each). The V end lost 0 bases, the J end lost 7 bases, and 18 bases lay between the germline ends. The length of the CDR3 is 16 residues. Germline V gene sequence: CDR1 MNHEY, CDR2 SVGEGT. This CDR3 is CASSYSELGLGGTQYF. Here the CDR3 DNA reads TGTGCCAGCAGTTACTCGGAACTGGGGCTAGGAGGGACCCAGTACTTC.

The chain combines TRBV20-1 with TRBJ1-1; 9 bases agree with TRBD1. V was clipped by 6 bases and J by 6 bases; unmatched bases: 11. Germline CDR1 DFQATT, CDR2 SNEGSKA (reference sequence). This CDR3 region has 14 residues. CDR3: CSAGDREGSPEAFF. CDR3 in DNA: TGCAGTGCGGGGGACAGGGAGGGATCCCCTGAAGCTTTCTTT.

The chain employs TRBV6-5 and TRBJ1-1, with TRBD1 matching 9 bases. V shed 2 bases, J shed 3 bases, and the junction held 10 bases outside the gene matches. This CDR3 spans 17 amino acids. In germline, CDR1 is MNHEY, CDR2 SVGAGI. CDR3 loop: CASSYRTGTGGYTEAFF. In DNA form, the CDR3 reads TGTGCCAGCAGTTACCGGACGGGCACAGGGGGCTACACTGAAGCTTTCTTT.

This clonotype was seen at least ten times. This chain uses TRBV20-1 with TRBJ2-5, with D unclear. Germline CDR1 DFQATT, CDR2 SNEGSKA (reference sequence). This CDR3 contains 11 residues. V was trimmed by 4 bases and J by 1 base, leaving 4 bases between them. CDR3 loop: CSAILQETQYF. For the CDR3, the DNA is TGCAGTGCTATACTCCAAGAGACCCAGTACTTC.

This chain connects TRBV28 to TRBJ2-5; 9 positions match TRBD1. CDR1 and CDR2 from the germline V gene are MDHEN and SYDVKM. The length of the CDR3 is 17 residues. The junction had 10 bases not matched to a gene; V was cut back by 5 bases and J by 0 bases. DNA of the CDR3: TGTGCCAGCAGTACCGACCATGGACAGGGGCACCAAGAGACCCAGTACTTC. Amino acids: CASSTDHGQGHQETQYF. Full variable domain (remainder filled in from reference TRBV28 and TRBJ2-5): DVKVTQSSRYLVKRTGEKVFLECVQDMDHENMFWYRQDPGLGLRLIYFSYDVKMKEKGDIPEGYSVSREKKERFSLILESASTNQTSMYLCASSTDHGQGHQETQYFGPGTRLLVL.

V is TRBV27 and J is TRBJ2-3; 12 bases are shared with TRBD2. This CDR3 has 16 residues. Germline CDR1 and CDR2: MNHEY and SMNVEV (reference sequence). With V trimmed by 3 bases and J by 2 bases, 3 bases remained unmatched. The CDR3: CASSFGTSGSTDTQYF. CDR3 bases: TGTGCCAGCAGTTTCGGGACTAGCGGGTCCACAGATACGCAGTATTTT.

On this clonotype itself: This sequence may be a read error, since a much larger clone differs from it by one base. Because the CDR3 is missing its conserved closing phenylalanine or tryptophan, this is likely a read error. The V and J genes are TRBV6-1 and TRBJ2-7; D might be TRBD1 (6 bases). This CDR3 spans 13 amino acids. Trimming pared 4 bases from V and 4 bases from J, leaving 11 bases between. CDR1 and CDR2 from the germline V gene are MNHNS and SASEGT. CDR3 DNA: TGTGCCAGCAGTGTAAGGACAGCGTACGAGCAGTACCTC. It specifies CASSVRTAYEQYL.

Many counts were recorded for this clonotype. An end of the junction differs from the germline gene, which may be a read error. The chain combines TRBV5-1 with TRBJ2-2; D might be TRBD2 (5 bases). Per germline, CDR1 SGHRS and CDR2 YFSETQ. CDR3 length: 11 amino acids. Here the CDR3 reads CASGNTGELFF. CDR3 nucleotide sequence: TGTGCCAGCGGGAACACCGGGGAGCTGTTTTTT.

This clonotype was counted a few times. The rearrangement joins TRBV6-9 to TRBJ1-1; D call uncertain. Trimming took off 3 bases at V and 7 bases at J, with 21 bases between the two ends. In germline, CDR1 is MNHGY, CDR2 SVAAGI. The CDR3 length is 16 residues. CDR3: CASSYSYGGLASEAFF. The CDR3, as DNA: TGTGCCAGCAGTTACTCCTATGGCGGATTGGCCAGTGAAGCTTTCTTT.

This clonotype was seen repeatedly, ten times or more. A read error may account for a junction end that differs from germline. The J gene is TRBJ2-7, the V gene TRBV9, with D hard to call. CDR3 length equals 15 residues. Germline V CDR1 and CDR2: SGDLS, YYNGEE. CDR3 nucleotides: TGTGCCAGCAGTGTAGGCACGCAAAGCTCCTACGAGCAGTACTTC. Translation gives CASSVGTQSSYEQYF. The complete variable domain, with remaining parts taken from reference TRBV9 and TRBJ2-7, reads DSGVTQTPKHLITATGQRVTLRCSPRSGDLSVYWYQQSLDQGLQFLIQYYNGEERAKGNILERFSAQQFPDLHSELNLSSLELGDSALYFCASSVGTQSSYEQYFGPGTRLTVT.

There are a few counts of this clonotype. This chain uses TRBV9 with TRBJ2-4, with D maybe TRBD2 (5 bases). CDR3 length equals 14 residues. In germline, CDR1 is SGDLS, CDR2 YYNGEE. Trimming left V 4 bases short and J 5 bases short, with 13 bases between. CDR3 sequence (DNA): TGTGCCAGCAGCAACCGCCACGGGGAAAACATTCAGTACTTC. Encoded protein: CASSNRHGENIQYF.

This clonotype was observed a handful of times. This chain uses TRBV5-1 with TRBJ1-3; D perhaps matches TRBD1 (5 bases). The length of the CDR3 is 16 residues. V was cut by 0 bases and J by 1 base, with 11 bases left in between. CDR1 is SGHRS, CDR2 YFSETQ, per germline. In DNA, the CDR3 is TGCGCCAGCAGCTTGGTTGACAGTCCTTCTGGAAACACCATATATTTT. Amino acids: CASSLVDSPSGNTIYF.

The sample holds a few counts of this clonotype. V gene TRBV5-1 combines with J gene TRBJ2-1, with TRBD1 matching over 8 bases. Germline values: CDR1 SGHRS, CDR2 YFSETQ. V lost 4 bases and J lost 2; bases outside the gene matches: 5. There are 15 residues in the CDR3. Here the CDR3 reads CASSPDRGAYNEQFF. The CDR3 bases are TGCGCCAGCAGCCCAGACAGGGGAGCCTACAATGAGCAGTTCTTC.

Only one count was recorded for this clonotype. This may stem from a read error, because a much larger clone lies one nucleotide away. This chain connects TRBV28 to TRBJ2-7; unclear D gene. Between the trimmed V and J ends, which lost 4 bases and 2 bases, there was a span of 9 bases. In germline, CDR1 is MDHEN, CDR2 SYDVKM. The CDR3 is 13 residues long. CDR3 region: CASSWGSPYEQYF. DNA of the CDR3: TGTGCCAGCAGTTGGGGATCCCCCTACGAGCAGTACTTC.

This clonotype came up many times. The rearrangement uses TRBV2 and TRBJ1-5, with D unclear. Trimming cost V 5 bases and J 3 bases, with 8 bases left between them. This CDR3 contains 13 residues. The germline gives CDR1 SNHLY, CDR2 FYNNEI. CDR3 residues: CASSSGPNQPQHF. For the CDR3, the DNA is TGTGCCAGCAGTTCGGGCCCCAATCAGCCCCAGCATTTT.

The chain joins TRBV30 to TRBJ1-5, with D possibly TRBD1 on 5 matching bases. This CDR3 comprises 13 residues. V lost 2 bases and J lost 1, with 6 bases in between. The germline V gene encodes CDR1 GTSNPN and CDR2 SVGIG (reference sequence). The CDR3 bases are TGTGCCTGGAGTCGGGACAGCAATCAGCCCCAGCATTTT. The encoded protein is CAWSRDSNQPQHF. Together with reference TRBV30 and TRBJ1-5, the CDR3 gives the full variable domain: SQTIHQWPATLVQPVGSPLSLECTVEGTSNPNLYWYRQAAGRGLQLLFYSVGIGQISSEVPQNLSASRPQDRQFILSSKKLLLSDSGFYLCAWSRDSNQPQHFGDGTRLSIL.

The chain couples TRBV6-5 to TRBJ2-5; maybe TRBD2 (5 bases). V lost 0 bases, J lost 8 bases, and 7 bases lay in between. This CDR3 comprises 12 residues. CDR1 is MNHEY and CDR2 is SVGAGI in the germline V gene. CDR3 loop: CASSYSEATQYF. As DNA, the CDR3 is TGTGCCAGCAGTTACTCGGAGGCAACCCAGTACTTC.

This clonotype was seen only a few times. The rearrangement links TRBV6-1 to TRBJ2-7; 7 bases are shared with TRBD1. CDR3 length: 19 residues. V was pared by 10 bases and J by 4 bases, with 28 bases of the junction left unmatched. CDR1 and CDR2 (germline): MNHNS, SASEGT. This CDR3 reads CATKDSRDSFNPTTYEQYF. For the CDR3, the DNA is TGTGCCACAAAAGACAGCCGGGACAGCTTCAATCCGACCACTTACGAGCAGTACTTC.

This sequence joins TRBV30 and TRBJ2-7; TRBD2 matches at 10 bases. The CDR3 runs to 14 residues. After removal of 2 bases from V and 4 bases from J, the junction contained 5 bases not matched to a gene. The V gene's germline CDR1 is GTSNPN and CDR2 SVGIG (reference sequence). Here the CDR3 DNA reads TGTGCCTGGAGTAACGGACTAGCGGATTACGAGCAGTACTTC. Translated, it gives CAWSNGLADYEQYF.

This clonotype was seen a handful of times. The chain combines TRBV29-1 with TRBJ2-1, with D tentatively TRBD2 (6 bases). CDR3 size: 16 residues. V was trimmed by 2 bases and J by 6 bases, leaving 20 bases between them. Germline values: CDR1 SQVTM, CDR2 ANQGSEA. The CDR3 coding sequence is TGCAGCGTTGAATATTTAACGGGAGTGGTGGGCAATGAGCAGTTCTTC. Translated: CSVEYLTGVVGNEQFF.

In this sample, this clonotype turned up a few times. The chain uses TRBV18 and TRBJ2-7, with D perhaps being TRBD1 or TRBD2 (5 bases each). The CDR3 extends over 17 amino acids. The ends were cut back, 2 bases at V and 3 bases at J, with 20 bases in the middle. Per germline, CDR1 KGHSH and CDR2 LQKENI. The CDR3 here is CASSPSGSGTPNYEQYF. The CDR3 DNA reads TGTGCCAGCTCACCAAGCGGAAGTGGGACCCCCAACTACGAGCAGTACTTC. Complete variable domain (other parts from reference TRBV18 and TRBJ2-7): NAGVMQNPRHLVRRRGQEARLRCSPMKGHSHVYWYRQLPEEGLKFMVYLQKENIIDESGMPKERFSAEFPKEGPSILRIQQVVRGDSAAYFCASSPSGSGTPNYEQYFGPGTRLTVT.

The genes are TRBV28 and TRBJ2-7; tentatively, D is TRBD2 (6 bases). Germline V gene lookup returns CDR1 MDHEN and CDR2 SYDVKM. The CDR3 sequence is 15 residues long. The ends were cut back, 2 bases at V and 5 bases at J, with 16 bases in the middle. CDR3 residues: CASSLIGGAPDEQYF. For the CDR3, the DNA is TGTGCCAGCAGTTTAATCGGCGGGGCTCCTGACGAGCAGTACTTC.

V is TRBV20-1 and J is TRBJ2-7; 8 nucleotides align to TRBD2. The V and J ends lost 6 bases and 2 bases, in that order; junction bases with no gene match: 9. This CDR3 contains 14 residues. Germline CDR1 and CDR2: DFQATT and SNEGSKA (reference sequence). CDR3 sequence: CSARKRELTYEQYF. CDR3 bases: TGCAGTGCAAGAAAGCGGGAGCTCACCTACGAGCAGTACTTC.

Ten or more counts support this clonotype. This chain uses TRBV7-2 with TRBJ2-7, with a possible D match to TRBD2 (5 bases). V lost 5 bases and J lost 0, with 14 bases in between. Germline values: CDR1 SGHTA, CDR2 FQGNSA. This CDR3 is 15 amino acids long. The CDR3 is CASSMLAVSSYEQYF. Here the CDR3 DNA reads TGTGCCAGCAGCATGCTAGCTGTTAGCTCCTACGAGCAGTACTTC.